Following are 17 T cell receptor beta chains from one sample sequenced in a study of PD-L1 blockade in urothelial cancer. The repertoire was sequenced with immunoSEQ multiplex PCR; TCRdb's copy has only in-frame clones and lacks some. The top ten clones hold about 2.3% of a sample with about 110,000 clones, under 85% of them seen once. Sequencing was performed on PBMCs, taken around atezolizumab (anti-PD-L1) treatment. The receptors shown here come from a man aged 50 to 59 with urothelial cancer.

V usage is TRBV11-2 and J usage is TRBJ2-1, with 10 bases fitting TRBD2. Germline V gene sequence: CDR1 SGHAT, CDR2 FQNNGV. V was clipped by 4 bases and J by 6 bases; unmatched bases: 3. The CDR3 spans 14 residues. The CDR3 loop is CASSSLAGSNEQFF. For the CDR3, the DNA is TGTGCCAGCAGCTCACTAGCGGGAAGCAATGAGCAGTTCTTC.

V and J are TRBV5-1 and TRBJ2-1; TRBD2 matches at 8 bases. The CDR3 spans 15 residues. The ends lost 0 bases at V and 4 bases at J; junction bases unmatched: 3. In germline, CDR1 is SGHRS, CDR2 YFSETQ. The CDR3 DNA reads TGCGCCAGCAGCTTGGTGGCGGGAGGATACAATGAGCAGTTCTTC. Encoded protein: CASSLVAGGYNEQFF.

The chain uses TRBV7-6 and TRBJ2-1; 9 bases map to TRBD2. With 0 bases clipped from V and 4 bases from J, the junction kept 7 bases outside the gene matches. From germline, CDR1 is SGHVS and CDR2 FNYEAQ. This CDR3 spans 17 amino acids. CDR3 sequence (DNA): TGTGCCAGCAGCTTAGCCCGTTTGACTAGCGGTTACAATGAGCAGTTCTTC. It yields the protein CASSLARLTSGYNEQFF. Using reference TRBV7-6 and TRBJ2-1 for the parts outside the CDR3, the full variable domain is GAGVSQSPRYKVTKRGQDVALRCDPISGHVSLYWYRQALGQGPEFLTYFNYEAQQDKSGLPNDRFSAERPEGSISTLTIQRTEQRDSAMYRCASSLARLTSGYNEQFFGPGTRLTVL.

The chain links TRBV7-2 to TRBJ2-3; D possibly corresponds to TRBD2 (5 bases). The length of the CDR3 is 13 residues. Deletions cut 3 bases from V and 1 base from J, with 5 bases between. The germline gives CDR1 SGHTA, CDR2 FQGNSA. The CDR3: CASSFGGTDTQYF. In DNA, the CDR3 is TGTGCCAGCAGCTTCGGGGGCACAGATACGCAGTATTTT.

V is TRBV28 and J is TRBJ1-3; the D gene is possibly TRBD1 (6 bases). Trimming pared 6 bases from V and 4 bases from J, leaving 13 bases between. The CDR3 totals 14 residues. Germline CDR1 reads MDHEN; CDR2 reads SYDVKM. Here the CDR3 DNA reads TGTGCCAGCAGGGAAACAGGGCTGGGAAACACCATATATTTT. Translating gives CASRETGLGNTIYF.

This chain connects TRBV19 to TRBJ2-1; D remains ambiguous. The germline V gene encodes CDR1 LNHDA and CDR2 SQIVND (reference sequence). This CDR3 contains 11 residues. Deletions cut 5 bases from V and 4 bases from J, with 3 bases between. CDR3 residues: CASSYYNEQFF. For the CDR3, the DNA is TGTGCCAGTAGTTATTACAATGAGCAGTTCTTC.

This chain joins TRBV19 and TRBJ1-2; 11 bases map to TRBD1. From germline, CDR1 is LNHDA and CDR2 SQIVND (reference sequence). V shed 6 bases, J shed 2 bases, and the junction held 2 bases outside the gene matches. The CDR3 totals 14 residues. This CDR3 reads CASRRDRGNYGYTF. The CDR3 DNA sequence: TGTGCCAGTAGGCGGGACAGGGGGAACTATGGCTACACCTTC. Full variable domain (remainder filled in from reference TRBV19 and TRBJ1-2): DGGITQSPKYLFRKEGQNVTLSCEQNLNHDAMYWYRQDPGQGLRLIYYSQIVNDFQKGDIAEGYSVSREKKESFPLTVTSAQKNPTAFYLCASRRDRGNYGYTFGSGTRLTVV.

This clone was recorded once. V usage is TRBV5-1 and J usage is TRBJ1-2; unclear D gene. The CDR3 totals 14 residues. Germline-derived CDR1 and CDR2 are SGHRS and YFSETQ. V shed 0 bases and J shed 2 bases, with 8 bases lying between them. The CDR3, as DNA: TGCGCCAGCAGCTTGGTGGCAGGAAACTATGGCTACACCTTC. This sequence encodes CASSLVAGNYGYTF.

This clone was picked up one time. The chain is built from TRBV27 and TRBJ2-1, with D possibly TRBD2 on 6 matching bases. Trimming pared 5 bases from V and 6 bases from J, leaving 17 bases between. CDR3 length: 15 residues. Germline loops: CDR1 MNHEY, CDR2 SMNVEV (reference sequence). The CDR3 reads CASSPTRLEGNEQFF. The CDR3 coding sequence is TGTGCCAGCAGTCCAACTAGGCTGGAGGGCAATGAGCAGTTCTTC.

This chain connects TRBV5-5 to TRBJ2-3; 12 nucleotides line up with TRBD2. Germline CDR1 reads SGHKS; CDR2 reads YYEKEE (reference sequence). This CDR3 contains 18 residues. J lost 1 base, V lost 0 bases, and 6 bases had no gene match. This CDR3 reads CASSLGLAGGSGTDTQYF. In DNA, the CDR3 is TGTGCCAGCAGCTTGGGTCTAGCGGGAGGGTCGGGCACAGATACGCAGTATTTT.

V is TRBV7-9 and J is TRBJ2-1; D is unresolved. Trimming shortened V by 2 bases and J by 6 bases, and 5 bases separated the two germline ends. CDR1 SEHNR and CDR2 FQNEAQ come from the germline V gene (reference sequence). CDR3 size: 12 residues. The DNA for the CDR3 is TGTGCCAGCAGCTTACTCTCCAATGAGCAGTTCTTC. Encoded protein: CASSLLSNEQFF. Full variable domain (outside the CDR3, taken from reference TRBV7-9 and TRBJ2-1): DTGVSQNPRHKITKRGQNVTFRCDPISEHNRLYWYRQTLGQGPEFLTYFQNEAQLEKSRLLSDRFSAERPKGSFSTLEIQRTEQGDSAMYLCASSLLSNEQFFGPGTRLTVL.

This chain links TRBV19 with TRBJ2-3; D is unresolved. The CDR3 consists of 15 residues. Looked up from germline, CDR1 is LNHDA and CDR2 is SQIVND (reference sequence). Trimming shortened V by 7 bases and J by 0 bases, and 14 bases separated the two germline ends. The CDR3 here is CASKKRVPSTDTQYF. The DNA of the CDR3 is TGTGCCAGTAAAAAACGGGTTCCTAGCACAGATACGCAGTATTTT.

V is TRBV5-1 and J is TRBJ1-4; 7 positions agree with TRBD1. The V gene's germline CDR1 is SGHRS and CDR2 YFSETQ. V dropped 4 bases and J dropped 0; count of bases not matched to a gene: 6. The CDR3 length is 16 residues. CDR3 DNA: TGCGCCAGCAGCCGCTGGACAGGAACAACTAATGAAAAACTGTTTTTT. Protein: CASSRWTGTTNEKLFF.

The chain employs TRBV28 and TRBJ2-2; the D is unclear. CDR3 length equals 15 residues. CDR1 and CDR2 from the germline V gene are MDHEN and SYDVKM. V lost 6 bases and J lost 0, with 11 bases in between. The CDR3 sequence is CASRLLRTNTGELFF. CDR3 in DNA: TGTGCCAGCAGGCTATTGCGGACGAACACCGGGGAGCTGTTTTTT.

The gene calls are TRBV27 and TRBJ1-3; D is unclear. In germline, CDR1 is MNHEY, CDR2 SMNVEV (reference sequence). The ends were cut back, 0 bases at V and 4 bases at J, with 13 bases in the middle. This CDR3 has 16 amino acids. CDR3 protein: CASSLSRATVGNTIYF. Written as DNA, the CDR3 is TGTGCCAGCAGTTTATCGAGAGCGACGGTAGGAAACACCATATATTTT.

The chain joins TRBV30 to TRBJ2-7, with TRBD1 matching over 8 bases. This CDR3 spans 12 amino acids. V lost 2 bases and J lost 12; bases outside the gene matches: 9. Per germline, CDR1 GTSNPN and CDR2 SVGIG (reference sequence). As DNA, the CDR3 is TGTGCCTGGAGTCAAACCGGGACAGGATCGTACTTC. This gives the protein CAWSQTGTGSYF.

This CDR3 is CASSPPGPGEKLFF. The CDR3 nucleotides read TGTGCCAGCTCACCACCCGGCCCGGGGGAAAAACTGTTTTTT. This chain connects TRBV18 to TRBJ1-4; D is uncertain. This CDR3 is built from 14 residues. The V gene lost 0 bases and the J gene lost 8 bases, with 10 bases spanning the gap. The V gene's germline CDR1 is KGHSH and CDR2 LQKENI.